This section outlines one T cell receptor beta chain sequence together with its context. The antigen is not known. This entry is derived from a study of cytomegalovirus exposure and HLA in healthy donors. Study details: An analysis done earlier identified 90 million to 120 million unique TCR beta sequences from about 179 million T cells.

PCR was performed using 60 Vbeta and 13 Jbeta primers. Some clones are missing from TCRdb's copy, which holds only in-frame ones; the method was immunoSEQ multiplex PCR. The repertoire holds a few hundred thousand clones, with roughly 91% as singletons. Findings and caveats of the study: As a later analysis revealed, most CMV-associated TCR beta chains appeared HLA-restricted.

This TCR was sampled from a girl aged 2-9 years in good health and CMV-seronegative. The sample was PBMCs.

The CDR3 sequence: CASSPFSGMLSDTQYF. CDR3 nucleotides: TGTGCCAGCAGCCCCTTTAGCGGGATGTTATCAGATACGCAGTATTTT. The rearrangement uses TRBV5-8 and TRBJ2-3; 8 bases are a match to TRBD2. There are 16 residues in the CDR3. Germline V lookup: CDR1 SGHTS, CDR2 YDEGEE. V trimming: 4 bases; J trimming: 4 bases; junction bases outside the gene matches: 11.